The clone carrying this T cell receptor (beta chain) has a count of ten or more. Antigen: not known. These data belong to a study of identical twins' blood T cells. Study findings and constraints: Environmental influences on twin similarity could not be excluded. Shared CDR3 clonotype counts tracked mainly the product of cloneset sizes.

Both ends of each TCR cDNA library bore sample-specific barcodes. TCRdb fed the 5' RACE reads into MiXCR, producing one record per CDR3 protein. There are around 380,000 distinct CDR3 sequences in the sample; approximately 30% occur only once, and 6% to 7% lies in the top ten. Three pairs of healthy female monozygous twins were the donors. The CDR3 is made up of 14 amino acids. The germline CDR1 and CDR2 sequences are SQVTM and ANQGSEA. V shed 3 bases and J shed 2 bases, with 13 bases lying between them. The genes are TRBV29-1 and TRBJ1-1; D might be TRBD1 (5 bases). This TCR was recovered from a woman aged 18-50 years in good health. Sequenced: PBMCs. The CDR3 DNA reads TGCAGCGTTGACCTGATAGGGGTTAACACTGAAGCTTTCTTT. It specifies CSVDLIGVNTEAFF.